This is a list of T cell receptor beta chains from one sample in a study of shared clonotypes between healthy human individuals. TCRdb keeps only in-frame clones here, not all; method: immunoSEQ multiplex PCR. The sample records some 1.5 million clones, around 98% being singletons. The sample comprised naive CD4+ T cells sorted from blood. The source of these receptors is a man aged 25-45 years in good health. CDR3s include the opening cysteine and the closing phenylalanine or tryptophan. Each record gives: J gene, D gene, clone size, V gene, CDR3 protein, CDR3 DNA. A D gene is named only where the DNA matches it firmly. Only some rows state a clone size, as once, few, many or a class for expanded clones.

>TRBJ2-7|.|.|TRBV2
CASTEGSGYEQYF
TGTGCCAGCACGGAAGGGTCGGGATACGAGCAGTACTTC
>TRBJ2-1|.|.|TRBV10-1
CASSERLNEQFF
TGCGCCAGCAGTGAACGGTTGAATGAGCAGTTCTTC
>TRBJ1-2|.|.|TRBV9
CASSALEGVLNPGYTF
TGTGCCAGCAGCGCCCTAGAGGGAGTCCTCAACCCTGGCTACACCTTC
>TRBJ2-7|.|.|TRBV5-5
CASSLVSGRNYEQYF
TGTGCCAGCAGCTTAGTGTCAGGACGAAACTACGAGCAGTACTTC
>TRBJ2-7|TRBD1|.|TRBV5-4
CASSLPGQGGEQYF
TGTGCCAGCAGCTTACCTGGACAGGGCGGCGAGCAGTACTTC
>TRBJ1-4|TRBD1|.|TRBV19
CASSMPPGAGGEKLFF
TGTGCCAGTAGTATGCCCCCGGGGGCAGGGGGGGAAAAACTGTTTTTT
>TRBJ2-7|.|.|TRBV28
CASSEYRARSSYEQYF
TGTGCCAGCAGCGAATACAGGGCGCGTAGCTCCTACGAGCAGTACTTC
>TRBJ2-7|.|.|TRBV2
CASAALPSYEQYF
TGTGCCAGCGCCGCTTTACCTTCCTACGAGCAGTACTTC
>TRBJ1-5|.|.|TRBV7-8
CASSLGRRGGSNQPQHF
TGTGCCAGCAGCTTAGGGCGGAGGGGTGGTAGCAATCAGCCCCAGCATTTT
>TRBJ2-7|.|.|TRBV6-1
CASSIYEQYF
TGTGCCAGCAGCATATACGAGCAGTACTTC
>TRBJ2-7|TRBD1|.|TRBV28
CASRPGTVTYEQYF
TGTGCCAGCAGGCCCGGGACAGTAACCTACGAGCAGTACTTC
>TRBJ2-7|.|.|TRBV18
CASSPRQDYEQYF
TGTGCCAGCTCACCAAGACAGGACTACGAGCAGTACTTC
>TRBJ2-1|TRBD2|.|TRBV28
CASSLRLAGGLYNEQFF
TGTGCCAGCAGTTTACGACTAGCGGGAGGTTTATACAATGAGCAGTTCTTC
>TRBJ1-5|.|.|TRBV15
CATSIWGNQPQHF
TGTGCCACCAGCATTTGGGGTAATCAGCCCCAGCATTTT
>TRBJ1-5|.|.|TRBV12-5
CASGSYGEGSSNQPQHF
TGTGCTAGTGGTTCCTATGGGGAGGGGTCTAGCAATCAGCCCCAGCATTTT
>TRBJ2-1|.|.|TRBV18
CASSPSAGSDEQFF
TGTGCCAGCTCACCATCCGCGGGGTCCGATGAGCAGTTCTTC
>TRBJ2-1|TRBD2|once|TRBV15
CATSRAGGGYNEQFF
TGTGCCACCAGCAGAGCGGGAGGGGGCTACAATGAGCAGTTCTTC
>TRBJ1-2|TRBD1|.|TRBV27
CASPWDRPFNYGYTF
TGTGCCAGCCCCTGGGACAGACCCTTTAACTATGGCTACACCTTC
>TRBJ2-7|TRBD2|.|TRBV4-1
CASSQIHAGTSGRGGSYEQYF
TGCGCCAGCAGCCAGATCCACGCCGGGACTAGCGGGAGAGGGGGGTCTTACGAGCAGTACTTC
>TRBJ1-1|.|.|TRBV15
CATSRGGGNTEAFF
TGTGCCACCAGCAGAGGAGGGGGGAACACTGAAGCTTTCTTT
>TRBJ2-1|TRBD2|.|TRBV16
CASSGRGLAVYNEQFF
TGTGCCAGCAGCGGCCGCGGGCTAGCGGTCTACAATGAGCAGTTCTTC
>TRBJ1-5|.|.|TRBV5-6
CASSLGPSQLSQPQHF
TGTGCCAGCAGCCTGGGCCCCTCACAGTTGAGTCAGCCCCAGCATTTT
>TRBJ2-1|.|.|TRBV27
CASGPVSSYNEQFF
TGTGCCAGCGGCCCCGTTAGCTCCTACAATGAGCAGTTCTTC
>TRBJ2-7|TRBD1|.|TRBV28
CASIPGTGSSVSEQYF
TGTGCCAGCATCCCAGGGACAGGATCGTCGGTCAGCGAGCAGTACTTC
>TRBJ1-4|.|.|TRBV11-2
CASSSGLGGAGEKLFF
TGTGCCAGCAGCTCCGGCCTTGGGGGGGCTGGCGAAAAACTGTTTTTT
>TRBJ1-5|.|.|TRBV4-1
CASSQVADNQRQHF
TGCGCCAGCAGCCAAGTGGCAGATAATCAGCGCCAGCATTTT
>TRBJ2-1|TRBD1|once|TRBV25-1
CASKTGAVVEQFF
TGTGCCAGCAAGACAGGGGCCGTGGTAGAGCAGTTCTTC
>TRBJ2-1|.|.|TRBV7-7
CASSSGLGNEQFF
TGTGCCAGCAGCTCCGGACTTGGGAATGAGCAGTTCTTC
>TRBJ2-5|TRBD1|.|TRBV2
CASRDRGETQYF
TGTGCCAGCCGGGACAGGGGGGAGACCCAGTACTTC